These 24 T cell receptor beta chains were all obtained from the same sample, sequenced in a study of PD-L1 blockade in urothelial cancer. The protocol was immunoSEQ multiplex PCR, while the TCRdb copy is restricted to in-frame clones and leaves out a portion. The sample holds tens of thousands of clones, almost 85% seen once. The source was PBMCs, collected around atezolizumab (anti-PD-L1) treatment. The receptors were sampled from a man in his 70s with urothelial cancer.

The count of this clone is one. This chain uses TRBV11-2 with TRBJ1-5; D may be TRBD1 (5 bases). Trimming pared 3 bases from V and 1 base from J, leaving 10 bases between. The CDR3 sequence is 15 residues long. Per the germline V gene, CDR1 is SGHAT and CDR2 is FQNNGV. The CDR3 reads CASSFTRGSNQPQHF. CDR3 bases: TGTGCCAGCAGCTTCACAAGGGGAAGCAATCAGCCCCAGCATTTT. Drawing the rest from reference TRBV11-2 and TRBJ1-5, the complete variable domain is EAGVAQSPRYKIIEKRQSVAFWCNPISGHATLYWYQQILGQGPKLLIQFQNNGVVDDSQLPKDRFSAERLKGVDSTLKIQPAKLEDSAVYLCASSFTRGSNQPQHFGDGTRLSIL.

This chain uses TRBV9 with TRBJ2-3; D perhaps matches TRBD2 (6 bases). This CDR3 contains 15 residues. Trimming took 4 bases from V and 6 from J, leaving 18 bases between them. From germline, CDR1 is SGDLS and CDR2 YYNGEE. The CDR3 loop reads CASSPLGGAGDTQYF. The CDR3 nucleotides read TGTGCCAGCAGCCCTCTTGGCGGGGCCGGCGATACGCAGTATTTT.

The chain couples TRBV28 to TRBJ2-7, with a tentative D call TRBD2 (5 bases). The CDR3 contains 14 residues. V was shortened by 5 bases and J by 4 bases, with 15 bases between the two germline ends. Germline CDR1 MDHEN, CDR2 SYDVKM. Here the CDR3 DNA reads TGTGCCAGCAGTCCCCGGGGTTTGGCATACGAGCAGTACTTC. Protein: CASSPRGLAYEQYF.

The chain couples TRBV28 to TRBJ1-5, with 9 bases identical to TRBD1. V shed 5 bases, J shed 6 bases, and the junction held 20 bases outside the gene matches. Germline V lookup: CDR1 MDHEN, CDR2 SYDVKM. There are 19 residues in the CDR3. CDR3 in amino acids: CASSGDRGLMDLRGQPQHF. The CDR3 region has the DNA TGTGCCAGCAGTGGAGACAGGGGGTTAATGGACCTGAGGGGTCAGCCCCAGCATTTT.

The chain carries TRBV5-1 and TRBJ2-3; a possible D gene is TRBD1 (6 bases). The V end was cut by 4 bases, the J end by 14 bases, with 17 bases between. There are 12 residues in the CDR3. Per the germline V gene, CDR1 is SGHRS and CDR2 is YFSETQ. The DNA of the CDR3 is TGCGCCAGCAGCCATAAAGGGGGTACGGGGTATTTT. Translated, it gives CASSHKGGTGYF.

This chain uses TRBV6-4 with TRBJ2-7; D is ambiguous. The V end was cut by 6 bases, the J end by 1 base, with 4 bases between. Germline CDR1 MRHNA, CDR2 SNTAGT. CDR3 length equals 11 residues. The CDR3 DNA is TGTGCCAGCAGCGGTTCCTACGAGCAGTACTTC. Translated, it gives CASSGSYEQYF.

This clone was found a few times. CDR3 nucleotides: TGTGCCAGCAGTACAATCATCAACACTGAAGCTTTCTTT. This gives the protein CASSTIINTEAFF. The rearrangement joins TRBV2 to TRBJ1-1, with unresolved D. The CDR3 is made up of 13 amino acids. V was trimmed by 5 bases and J by 2 bases, leaving 9 bases between them. The germline V gene has CDR1 SNHLY and CDR2 FYNNEI.

The V and J genes are TRBV10-3 and TRBJ1-1; 7 bases fit TRBD1. The CDR3 extends over 14 amino acids. After removal of 6 bases from V and 5 bases from J, the junction contained 9 bases not matched to a gene. Germline CDR1 is ENHRY and CDR2 is SYGVKD. CDR3 region: CAIRPTGSGTEAFF. Here the CDR3 DNA reads TGTGCCATCAGACCGACAGGGTCGGGAACTGAAGCTTTCTTT.

In this sample, this clone turned up a few times. This chain links TRBV11-3 with TRBJ2-1; D perhaps matches TRBD1 (5 bases). Germline-derived CDR1 and CDR2 are SGHNT and YENEEA. The CDR3 extends over 15 amino acids. V lost 0 bases to trimming and J lost 7 bases, with 13 bases between them. CDR3 residues: CASSLEGQGGNEQFF. CDR3 bases: TGTGCCAGCAGCTTAGAAGGGCAGGGTGGGAATGAGCAGTTCTTC.

The gene calls are TRBV6-5 and TRBJ1-1; a weak D match, TRBD1 (6 bases). Germline CDR1 reads MNHEY; CDR2 reads SVGAGI. Deletions cut 0 bases from V and 1 base from J, with 6 bases between. This CDR3 region has 14 residues. For the CDR3, the DNA is TGTGCCAGCAGTTACTCGACAGGGAACACTGAAGCTTTCTTT. Its translation: CASSYSTGNTEAFF.

The gene calls are TRBV29-1 and TRBJ1-5; TRBD1 matches at 9 bases. Germline CDR1 reads SQVTM; CDR2 reads ANQGSEA. Unmatched junction bases numbered 4, after V lost 4 bases and J lost 6 bases. This CDR3 region has 13 residues. The CDR3 DNA is TGCAGCGTTGGACAGGGGGATGGTCAGCCCCAGCATTTT. As protein: CSVGQGDGQPQHF.

This clone was picked up one time. V usage is TRBV6-5 and J usage is TRBJ1-2; weak D call: TRBD1 (6 bases). The germline V gene has CDR1 MNHEY and CDR2 SVGAGI. The CDR3 length is 16 residues. Trimming took 0 bases from V and 2 from J, leaving 13 bases between them. CDR3 sequence reads: CASSYSPHTGNYGYTF. The CDR3 DNA sequence: TGTGCCAGCAGTTACTCCCCCCACACAGGGAACTATGGCTACACCTTC.

The rearrangement joins TRBV19 to TRBJ1-5, with a weak D call TRBD1 (6 bases). V lost 7 bases and J 2 bases, leaving 15 bases between the germline ends. CDR3 length equals 15 residues. The germline CDR1 and CDR2 sequences are LNHDA and SQIVND (reference sequence). Here the CDR3 reads CASIDGAGGNQPQHF. DNA of the CDR3: TGTGCCAGTATCGATGGAGCAGGGGGCAATCAGCCCCAGCATTTT.

The chain carries TRBV28 and TRBJ1-5; 9 positions match TRBD1. The V gene end was trimmed by 7 bases and the J gene end by 0 bases; junction bases not matched to a gene: 10. The CDR3 loop spans 17 amino acids. Germline V gene data show CDR1 as MDHEN and CDR2 as SYDVKM. The CDR3 region is CASNAGTGILSNQPQHF. The CDR3 DNA reads as TGTGCCAGCAATGCCGGGACAGGGATCCTTAGCAATCAGCCCCAGCATTTT.

The chain links TRBV6-1 to TRBJ2-7; D unclear. Trimming shortened V by 3 bases and J by 6 bases, and 15 bases separated the two germline ends. Germline lookup yields CDR1 MNHNS and CDR2 SASEGT. The CDR3 consists of 14 residues. DNA for the CDR3: TGTGCCAGCAGTGAGAGGTGGGTTATGGGCGAGCAGTACTTC. Protein: CASSERWVMGEQYF.

This chain uses TRBV28 with TRBJ1-5; a possible D gene is TRBD1 (5 bases). This CDR3 is built from 14 residues. With 5 bases removed from V and 7 bases from J, the gap between germline ends came to 15 bases. Germline assignment: CDR1 MDHEN and CDR2 SYDVKM. The CDR3 loop reads CASSLSTGPQPQHF. The CDR3 nucleotides read TGTGCCAGCAGTCTTTCCACAGGACCACAGCCCCAGCATTTT.

The chain joins TRBV7-6 to TRBJ2-3; D not resolved. CDR1 SGHVS and CDR2 FNYEAQ come from the germline V gene. The CDR3 is 14 amino acids. V was trimmed by 4 bases and J by 6 bases, leaving 14 bases between them. The CDR3 region has the DNA TGTGCCAGCAGCTCCCGACTGCCGGGTGATACGCAGTATTTT. It specifies CASSSRLPGDTQYF.

This chain joins TRBV4-2 and TRBJ2-2; no clear D gene. V lost 0 bases and J 0 bases, leaving 11 bases between the germline ends. The CDR3 extends over 17 amino acids. CDR1 and CDR2 from the germline V gene are LGHNA and YNFKEQ. The CDR3 reads CASSQENRFANTGELFF. The CDR3 DNA follows: TGTGCCAGCAGCCAAGAAAACCGGTTCGCGAACACCGGGGAGCTGTTTTTT.

The chain links TRBV20-1 to TRBJ2-5; D gene uncertain. V was cut by 5 bases and J by 5 bases, with 6 bases left in between. This CDR3 is 10 amino acids long. Germline V gene sequence: CDR1 DFQATT, CDR2 SNEGSKA (reference sequence). CDR3 sequence: CSAFRETQYF. In DNA form, the CDR3 reads TGCAGTGCTTTCCGGGAGACCCAGTACTTC.

The genes are TRBV5-5 and TRBJ1-2; no clear D. The CDR3 length is 14 residues. In germline, CDR1 is SGHKS, CDR2 YYEKEE (reference sequence). V was cut by 4 bases and J by 3 bases, with 13 bases left in between. The CDR3 spells CASSILDGYYGYTF. The CDR3 DNA sequence: TGTGCCAGCAGCATACTAGACGGGTACTATGGCTACACCTTC.

The chain is built from TRBV2 and TRBJ2-1, with D possibly matching TRBD2 (7 bases). The CDR3 covers 14 residues. The germline V and J ends were trimmed by 7 bases and 4 bases, with 14 bases remaining between them. Germline V CDR1 and CDR2: SNHLY, FYNNEI. The CDR3 spells CASKRGGAYNEQFF. CDR3 bases: TGTGCCAGCAAAAGGGGGGGGGCGTACAATGAGCAGTTCTTC.

The chain has TRBV28 and TRBJ1-2, with 7 bases that match TRBD1. Trimming removed 5 bases from V and 4 bases from J; junction bases left unmatched: 4. Germline V gives CDR1 MDHEN, CDR2 SYDVKM. CDR3 size: 13 residues. As DNA, the CDR3 is TGTGCCAGCAGTCTTCAGGGGGGCTATGGCTACACCTTC. It is translated as CASSLQGGYGYTF.

This clone was detected a few times. The V gene is TRBV19, the J gene TRBJ2-7; perhaps TRBD2 as D (5 bases). The V and J ends lost 7 bases and 3 bases respectively, with 16 bases between them. Germline assignment: CDR1 LNHDA and CDR2 SQIVND (reference sequence). This CDR3 region has 14 residues. The CDR3 DNA reads TGTGCCAGTACCCCTACCTACGGGAACTACGAGCAGTACTTC. Its translation: CASTPTYGNYEQYF.

The rearrangement uses TRBV9 and TRBJ2-3, with 10 bases matching TRBD1. Germline V CDR1 and CDR2: SGDLS, YYNGEE. V was clipped by 0 bases and J by 4 bases; unmatched bases: 5. The CDR3 covers 16 residues. The CDR3 loop is CASSVGGQGSADTQYF. Written as DNA, the CDR3 is TGTGCCAGCAGCGTAGGGGGACAGGGGAGTGCAGATACGCAGTATTTT.